Listed here are 23 T cell receptor beta chains from one sample, sequenced in a study of blood T cell repertoires in COVID-19. The data were produced by immunoSEQ multiplex PCR, yet TCRdb's version contains in-frame clones alone and is incomplete. The table records roughly 140,000 clones, over 60% of them present only once. What was sequenced was peripheral blood. The receptors were gathered from a woman of 80 years or more with acute or convalescent COVID-19.

This clone was detected once. This chain uses TRBV29-1 with TRBJ2-7; D gene unclear. The CDR3 runs 11 residues. Trimming stripped 8 bases from V and 1 base from J, with 9 bases between. Germline CDR1 and CDR2: SQVTM and ANQGSEA. The CDR3 DNA reads TGCAGCATCCGCGAGTCCTACGAGCAGTACTTC. Protein sequence: CSIRESYEQYF.

This clone was picked up one time. This rearrangement joins TRBV2 to TRBJ2-2, with D maybe TRBD2 (5 bases). V was shortened by 6 bases and J by 2 bases, with 10 bases between the two germline ends. The CDR3 contains 14 residues. Germline loops: CDR1 SNHLY, CDR2 FYNNEI. The CDR3 loop is CASRPTRNTGELFF. The CDR3, as DNA: TGTGCCAGCAGGCCAACTAGAAACACCGGGGAGCTGTTTTTT.

In this sample, this clone turned up once. V and J are TRBV5-1 and TRBJ2-3; 10 positions agree with TRBD2. The ends lost 4 bases at V and 1 base at J; junction bases unmatched: 9. CDR1 is SGHRS and CDR2 is YFSETQ in the germline V gene. The CDR3 is 17 residues long. In DNA form, the CDR3 reads TGCGCCAGCAGCACGTCCCAAGGGACTAGCGGCACAGATACGCAGTATTTT. Translated, it gives CASSTSQGTSGTDTQYF.

The chain links TRBV7-6 to TRBJ1-6; 7 positions agree with TRBD1. The V gene's germline CDR1 is SGHVS and CDR2 FNYEAQ. The junction had 9 bases not matched to a gene; V was cut back by 3 bases and J by 7 bases. This CDR3 spans 16 amino acids. The CDR3 nucleotides read TGTGCCAGCAGCTTTGGTGGAGGGGGCTTAAATTCACCCCTCCACTTT. Amino acids: CASSFGGGGLNSPLHF.

The V call is TRBV19, the J call TRBJ2-3, with 7 bases matching TRBD2. Trimming at V came to 4 bases and at J to 8 bases, leaving 3 bases not matched to a gene. The CDR3 totals 12 residues. CDR1 LNHDA and CDR2 SQIVND come from the germline V gene (reference sequence). The CDR3 reads CASSTSGGTQYF. In DNA, the CDR3 is TGTGCCAGTAGTACCTCGGGGGGTACGCAGTATTTT.

The gene calls are TRBV6-5 and TRBJ1-2; D is unclear. Trimming cost V 7 bases and J 8 bases, with 20 bases left between them. The CDR3 is made up of 14 amino acids. Per the germline V gene, CDR1 is MNHEY and CDR2 is SVGAGI. This CDR3 reads CASTRGGGSGGYTF. The CDR3 nucleotides read TGTGCCAGCACCCGAGGAGGCGGCTCTGGAGGCTACACCTTC.

This sequence joins TRBV7-3 and TRBJ2-7; perhaps TRBD1 as D (5 bases). CDR3 length: 16 amino acids. V dropped 2 bases and J dropped 5 bases, with 19 bases sitting between them. From germline, CDR1 is SGHTA and CDR2 FQGTGA. The CDR3 coding sequence is TGTGCCAGCAGCTTAGGGCGAAGGCAGGGAACCAACGAGCAGTACTTC. Its translation: CASSLGRRQGTNEQYF.

The sample holds a few counts of this clone. The chain has TRBV7-8 and TRBJ1-1; the D is unclear. The V end was cut by 3 bases, the J end by 2 bases, with 7 bases between. Germline CDR1 is SGHVS and CDR2 is FQNEAQ. The CDR3 runs 13 residues. The CDR3 region is CASSFSGNTEAFF. As DNA, the CDR3 is TGTGCCAGCAGCTTTAGCGGTAACACTGAAGCTTTCTTT.

The rearrangement links TRBV2 to TRBJ1-1; possible D gene TRBD1, 5 bases. V lost 6 bases and J 5 bases, leaving 16 bases between the germline ends. Germline V gene data show CDR1 as SNHLY and CDR2 as FYNNEI. The CDR3 has 14 amino acids. Here the CDR3 reads CASSPLKGRTEAFF. CDR3 nucleotides: TGTGCCAGCAGCCCCCTAAAGGGGAGGACTGAAGCTTTCTTT.

The genes are TRBV7-9 and TRBJ2-3, with 8 positions matching TRBD2. CDR1 and CDR2 from the germline V gene are SEHNR and FQNEAQ (reference sequence). Unmatched junction bases numbered 11, after V lost 5 bases and J lost 4 bases. CDR3 length: 16 amino acids. CDR3 residues: CASSPSGAGVSDTQYF. The CDR3 region has the DNA TGTGCCAGCAGCCCCAGTGGAGCGGGAGTATCAGATACGCAGTATTTT.

The J gene is TRBJ2-7, the V gene TRBV5-6, with D perhaps TRBD2 (5 bases). V was trimmed by 0 bases and J by 7 bases, leaving 26 bases between them. The CDR3 is 18 residues long. Germline lookup yields CDR1 SGHDT and CDR2 YYEEEE. For the CDR3, the DNA is TGTGCCAGCAGCTTGGTTCGCCAGAGCCTAATTAGGGAGTGGGAGCAGTACTTC. Protein product: CASSLVRQSLIREWEQYF.

This clone has just a few counts. The genes are TRBV7-2 and TRBJ1-3; D call uncertain. V was cut by 2 bases and J by 4 bases, with 6 bases left in between. The CDR3 contains 13 residues. Germline V gives CDR1 SGHTA, CDR2 FQGNSA. For the CDR3, the DNA is TGTGCCAGCAGCTTATTTCAGGGAAACACCATATATTTT. As protein: CASSLFQGNTIYF.

This clone was observed a handful of times. CDR3 loop: CASSDTSGNTIYF. CDR3 nucleotide sequence: TGTGCCAGCTCGGACACCTCTGGAAACACCATATATTTT. The gene calls are TRBV12-3 or TRBV12-4 and TRBJ1-3, with D perhaps TRBD1 (5 bases). The CDR3 runs 13 residues. Deletions cut 8 bases from V and 0 bases from J, with 8 bases between.

This clone came up once. This chain uses TRBV19 with TRBJ2-1; a weak D match, TRBD1 (6 bases). The CDR3 consists of 13 residues. The V gene lost 3 bases and the J gene lost 6 bases, with 9 bases spanning the gap. Germline values: CDR1 LNHDA, CDR2 SQIVND (reference sequence). This CDR3 reads CASSMIGGNEQFF. The CDR3 bases are TGTGCCAGTAGTATGATAGGGGGCAATGAGCAGTTCTTC. Full variable domain (remainder filled in from reference TRBV19 and TRBJ2-1): DGGITQSPKYLFRKEGQNVTLSCEQNLNHDAMYWYRQDPGQGLRLIYYSQIVNDFQKGDIAEGYSVSREKKESFPLTVTSAQKNPTAFYLCASSMIGGNEQFFGPGTRLTVL.

The chain links TRBV7-2 to TRBJ1-1; 10 nucleotides match TRBD1. Germline V gives CDR1 SGHTA, CDR2 FQGNSA. This CDR3 comprises 13 residues. The V gene end was trimmed by 5 bases and the J gene end by 8 bases; junction bases not matched to a gene: 5. Here the CDR3 DNA reads TGTGCCAGCAGCGCGGGACAGGGGAGAGAAGCTTTCTTT. Translation: CASSAGQGREAFF.

V usage is TRBV10-3 and J usage is TRBJ1-2, with a possible D match to TRBD1 (5 bases). CDR1 is ENHRY, CDR2 SYGVKD, per germline. The V gene lost 0 bases and the J gene lost 1 base, with 6 bases spanning the gap. The CDR3 length is 14 residues. CDR3 sequence reads: CAISESTVNYGYTF. The CDR3 nucleotides read TGTGCCATCAGTGAGTCGACAGTTAACTATGGCTACACCTTC.

The table lists this clone with a count of one. V usage is TRBV6-6 and J usage is TRBJ1-6; TRBD1 might be the D (6 bases). The germline CDR1 and CDR2 sequences are MNHNY and SVGAGI (reference sequence). The CDR3 consists of 16 residues. Trimming shortened V by 5 bases and J by 5 bases, and 16 bases separated the two germline ends. The CDR3 DNA sequence: TGTGCCAGCAGTCTGCAGGGGCCCCAACATAATTCACCCCTCCACTTT. This codes for CASSLQGPQHNSPLHF.

This chain connects TRBV9 to TRBJ1-2; 7 bases map to TRBD1. The germline gives CDR1 SGDLS, CDR2 YYNGEE. The CDR3 has 14 amino acids. V lost 3 bases, J lost 7 bases, and 9 bases stayed unmatched. In DNA, the CDR3 is TGTGCCAGCAGCGGCGACAGGGAAGGTTCTGGCTACACCTTC. Amino acid sequence: CASSGDREGSGYTF.

This rearrangement joins TRBV24-1 to TRBJ2-5; 9 bases are shared with TRBD1. This CDR3 is built from 15 residues. V shed 3 bases and J 5 bases; nucleotides not matched to a gene: 6. Germline CDR1 KGHDR, CDR2 SFDVKD. The CDR3, as DNA: TGTGCCACCAGTGATAACAGGGGGCGAGAGGAGACCCAGTACTTC. As protein: CATSDNRGREETQYF.

This clone came up a few times. This chain connects TRBV5-1 to TRBJ1-1, with D possibly matching TRBD1 (5 bases). The CDR3 runs 15 residues. Per germline, CDR1 SGHRS and CDR2 YFSETQ. Trimming took off 4 bases at V and 4 bases at J, with 17 bases between the two ends. The CDR3 nucleotides are TGCGCCAGCAGCGCAAAAACACCCGGGGGCACTGAAGCTTTCTTT. Amino acids: CASSAKTPGGTEAFF. The variable domain in full, completed from reference TRBV5-1 and TRBJ1-1, reads KAGVTQTPRYLIKTRGQQVTLSCSPISGHRSVSWYQQTPGQGLQFLFEYFSETQRNKGNFPGRFSGRQFSNSRSEMNVSTLELGDSALYLCASSAKTPGGTEAFFGQGTRLTVV.

The chain links TRBV2 to TRBJ1-6; TRBD1 is a possible D gene (6 bases). The V and J ends lost 8 bases and 7 bases respectively, with 12 bases between them. In germline, CDR1 is SNHLY, CDR2 FYNNEI. This CDR3 has 13 amino acids. CDR3 in amino acids: CASAGQGNSPLHF. The CDR3 DNA sequence: TGTGCCAGCGCAGGCCAGGGGAATTCACCCCTCCACTTT.

The chain couples TRBV11-2 to TRBJ2-1; 9 nucleotides line up with TRBD1. Germline V gives CDR1 SGHAT, CDR2 FQNNGV. V shed 5 bases, J shed 5 bases, and the junction held 7 bases outside the gene matches. The CDR3 totals 15 residues. The CDR3 region is CASSLAGQGNNEQFF. DNA for the CDR3: TGTGCCAGCAGCCTTGCGGGACAGGGCAACAATGAGCAGTTCTTC.

V gene TRBV5-1 combines with J gene TRBJ1-1; 7 nucleotides match TRBD1. Per germline, CDR1 SGHRS and CDR2 YFSETQ. The CDR3 runs 13 residues. Trimming removed 4 bases from V and 5 bases from J; junction bases left unmatched: 5. The CDR3 reads CASSRQGETEAFF. CDR3 DNA: TGCGCCAGCAGCCGACAGGGTGAAACTGAAGCTTTCTTT.